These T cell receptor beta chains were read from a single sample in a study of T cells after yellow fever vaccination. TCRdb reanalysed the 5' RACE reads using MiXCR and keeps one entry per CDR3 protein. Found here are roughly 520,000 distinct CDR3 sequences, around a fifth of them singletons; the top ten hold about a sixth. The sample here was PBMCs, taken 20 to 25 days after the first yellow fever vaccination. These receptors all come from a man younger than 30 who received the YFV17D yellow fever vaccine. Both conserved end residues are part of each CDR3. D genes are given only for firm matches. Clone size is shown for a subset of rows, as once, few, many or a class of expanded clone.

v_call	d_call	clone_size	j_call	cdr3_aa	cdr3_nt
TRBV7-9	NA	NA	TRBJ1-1	CASSVGHPNTEAFF	TGTGCCAGCAGCGTGGGACACCCGAACACTGAAGCTTTCTTT
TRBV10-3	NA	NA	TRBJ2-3	CAISETLGTRRYTDTQYF	TGTGCCATCAGTGAAACGTTGGGGACCAGAAGATACACAGATACGCAGTATTTT
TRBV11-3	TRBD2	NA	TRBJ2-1	CASSASGLAGYNEQFF	TGTGCCAGCAGCGCGTCGGGACTAGCGGGGTACAATGAGCAGTTCTTC
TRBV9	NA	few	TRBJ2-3	CASSVAQRDTQYF	TGTGCCAGCAGCGTAGCTCAGCGGGATACGCAGTATTTT
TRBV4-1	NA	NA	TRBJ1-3	CASSQASAWGNTIYF	TGCGCCAGCAGCCAAGCATCGGCTTGGGGAAACACCATATATTTT
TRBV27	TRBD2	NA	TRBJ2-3	CASSRLLAGGVYTQYF	TGTGCCAGCAGTCGCCTATTGGCGGGGGGAGTTTATACGCAGTATTTT
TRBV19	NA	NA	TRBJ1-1	CASSIGGSYLRDKLNTEAFF	TGTGCCAGTAGTATAGGAGGGTCTTATTTGAGGGACAAGTTGAACACTGAAGCTTTCTTT
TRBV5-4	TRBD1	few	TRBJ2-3	CASSLAGTAQDTQYF	TGTGCCAGCAGCTTGGCCGGGACAGCCCAAGATACGCAGTATTTT
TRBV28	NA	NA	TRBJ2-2	CASSKQLSNTGELFF	TGTGCCAGCAGCAAACAACTTAGTAACACCGGGGAGCTGTTTTTT
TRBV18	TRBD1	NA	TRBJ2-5	CASSPAASGTGSRW	TGTGCCAGCTCACCTGCAGCTTCTGGGACAGGCTCAAGGTGG
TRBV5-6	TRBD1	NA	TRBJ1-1	CASSGGRGGTEAFF	TGTGCCAGCAGCGGGGGCAGGGGGGGAACTGAAGCTTTCTTT
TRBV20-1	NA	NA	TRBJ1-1	CSARVLRRGTEAFF	TGCAGTGCTAGAGTGCTACGGCGAGGCACTGAAGCTTTCTTT
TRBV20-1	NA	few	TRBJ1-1	CSARDQGFSRGKAFF	TGCAGTGCTAGAGATCAGGGTTTTAGTCGAGGCAAAGCTTTCTTT
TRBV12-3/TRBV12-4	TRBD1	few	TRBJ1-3	CASSRTGPGNTIYF	TGTGCCAGCAGCCGGACAGGTCCTGGAAACACCATATATTTT
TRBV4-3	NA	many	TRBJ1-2	CASSQTSTGAYGYTF	TGCGCCAGCAGCCAAACCTCGACAGGCGCCTATGGCTACACCTTC
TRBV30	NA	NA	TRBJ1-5	CAWSRRDDQPQHF	TGTGCCTGGAGTCGCAGGGACGATCAGCCCCAGCATTTT
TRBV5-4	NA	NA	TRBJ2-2	CASTLGAGSTGELFF	TGTGCCAGCACCCTAGGGGCAGGGAGCACCGGGGAGCTGTTTTTT
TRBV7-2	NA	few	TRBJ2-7	CASSLAPGAEYEQYF	TGTGCCAGCAGCTTAGCGCCCGGAGCTGAGTACGAGCAGTACTTC
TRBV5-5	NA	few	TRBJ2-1	CASSLELAAYNEQFF	TGTGCCAGCAGCTTGGAATTAGCGGCTTACAATGAGCAGTTCTTC
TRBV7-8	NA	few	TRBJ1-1	CASTVSSNPLGTEAFF	TGTGCCAGCACCGTTTCCTCAAACCCGCTGGGCACTGAAGCTTTCTTT
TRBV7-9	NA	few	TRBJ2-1	CASSSGRVGVREQFF	TGTGCCAGCAGCTCTGGCCGGGTGGGCGTTCGGGAGCAGTTCTTC
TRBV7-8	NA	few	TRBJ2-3	CASSLTVFRDTQYF	TGTGCCAGCAGCTTGACTGTCTTCAGAGATACGCAGTATTTT
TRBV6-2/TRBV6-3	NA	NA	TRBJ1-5	CASSYFGRGNQPQHF	TGTGCCAGCAGTTACTTTGGACGGGGAAATCAGCCCCAGCATTTT
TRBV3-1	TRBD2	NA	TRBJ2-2	CAHPGGAPGELFF	TGTGCGCACCCGGGGGGGGCACCCGGGGAGCTGTTTTTT
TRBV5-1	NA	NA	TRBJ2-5	CASSWGTGNQETQYF	TGCGCCAGCAGCTGGGGGACGGGTAACCAAGAGACCCAGTACTTC
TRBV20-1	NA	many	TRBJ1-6	CSAREVAGSPLHF	TGCAGTGCTAGAGAGGTGGCGGGTTCACCCCTCCACTTT
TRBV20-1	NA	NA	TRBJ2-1	CSARDRLDEQFF	TGCAGTGCTAGAGACCGGTTGGATGAGCAGTTCTTC
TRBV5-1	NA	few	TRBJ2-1	CASSDQGLDNEQFF	TGCGCCAGCAGCGACCAGGGTCTGGACAATGAGCAGTTCTTC
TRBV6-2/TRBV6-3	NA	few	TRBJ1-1	CASTTGGTEAFF	TGTGCCAGCACCACGGGGGGAACTGAAGCTTTCTTT
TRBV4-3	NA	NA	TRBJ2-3	CASSQGGGRDTQYF	TGCGCCAGCAGCCAAGGGGGGGGCCGGGATACGCAGTATTTT
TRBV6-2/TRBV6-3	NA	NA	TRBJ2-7	CASRRDMIYEQYF	TGTGCCAGCAGACGGGACATGATCTACGAGCAGTACTTC
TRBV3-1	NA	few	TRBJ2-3	CASSPETVLTDTQYF	TGTGCCAGCAGCCCAGAAACGGTGTTAACAGATACGCAGTATTTT
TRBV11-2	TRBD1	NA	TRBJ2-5	CASSFTDRGYQETQYF	TGTGCCAGCAGCTTTACCGACAGGGGATACCAAGAGACCCAGTACTTC
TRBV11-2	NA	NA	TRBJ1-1	CASSNRYGGSELAFF	TGTGCCAGCAGCAATAGATATGGAGGATCTGAATTGGCTTTCTTT
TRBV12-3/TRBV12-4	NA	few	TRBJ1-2	CASSPGPTVGYTF	TGTGCCAGCAGTCCAGGCCCGACGGTTGGCTACACCTTC
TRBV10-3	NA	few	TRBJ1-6	CAISEKGSSYNSPLHF	TGTGCCATCAGTGAGAAGGGGAGCTCCTATAATTCACCCCTCCACTTT
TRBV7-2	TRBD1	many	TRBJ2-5	CASSPGTGETQYF	TGTGCCAGCAGTCCTGGGACAGGGGAGACCCAGTACTTC
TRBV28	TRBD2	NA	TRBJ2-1	CASSFNPYKGAGGPFSYNEQFF	TGTGCCAGCAGTTTCAATCCCTACAAGGGGGCGGGGGGGCCCTTCTCCTACAATGAGCAGTTCTTC
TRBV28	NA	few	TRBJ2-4	CASSLGQPNIQYF	TGTGCCAGCAGTTTAGGGCAGCCAAACATTCAGTACTTC
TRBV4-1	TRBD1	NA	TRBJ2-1	CASSQEQGYGNNEQFF	TGCGCCAGCAGCCAAGAACAGGGGTATGGGAACAATGAGCAGTTCTTC
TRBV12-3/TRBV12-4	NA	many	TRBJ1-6	CASSYLGDSPLHF	TGTGCCAGCAGTTACCTGGGGGACTCACCCCTCCACTTT
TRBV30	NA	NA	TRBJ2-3	CAWVGLPSTDTQYF	TGTGCCTGGGTGGGGCTACCCAGCACAGATACGCAGTATTTT
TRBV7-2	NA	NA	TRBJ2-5	CASSPNPRGLMETQYF	TGTGCCAGCAGCCCTAACCCACGGGGACTCATGGAGACCCAGTACTTC
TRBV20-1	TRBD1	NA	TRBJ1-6	CSAPRGQNNSPLHF	TGCAGTGCACCCCGGGGACAGAATAATTCACCCCTCCACTTT
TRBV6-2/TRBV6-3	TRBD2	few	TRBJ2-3	CASSLLAGWIDTQYF	TGTGCCAGCAGCCTACTAGCGGGGTGGATAGATACGCAGTATTTT